Following are 9 T cell receptor beta chains from one sample sequenced in a study of blood T cells in healthy people across ages. For the second PCR, which ran for roughly 6 to 12 cycles, a sample-barcoded 5' primer and a J-beta primer mix were used. TCRdb processed the 5' RACE reads anew with MiXCR; each CDR3 protein has one entry. Of more than 1,400,000 distinct CDR3 sequences detected, approximately 38% appear once; the ten largest clones hold roughly 7.9%. The specimen sequenced was blood. These receptor sequences come from a woman younger than 30 in good health.

The V and J genes are TRBV6-6 and TRBJ1-4, with D possibly TRBD1 on 6 matching bases. Trimming removed 5 bases from V and 8 bases from J, with 18 bases in between. The CDR3 runs to 15 residues. Looked up from germline, CDR1 is MNHNY and CDR2 is SVGAGI (reference sequence). CDR3 amino acids: CASSPSTGYNEKLFF. For the CDR3, the DNA is TGTGCCAGCAGTCCCTCGACAGGATATAACGAAAAACTGTTTTTT.

CDR3 DNA: TGTGCCAGCAGTATATTGGGACAGAACACCGGGGAGCTGTTTTTT. Translating gives CASSILGQNTGELFF. V is TRBV12-3 or TRBV12-4 and J is TRBJ2-2, with D tentatively TRBD1 (6 bases). The CDR3 runs 15 residues. V lost 5 bases to trimming and J lost 1 base, with 11 bases between them.

This chain connects TRBV6-1 to TRBJ1-4, with no clear D. CDR3 length: 14 residues. Trimming removed 5 bases at V and 1 base at J, with 8 bases between. Germline lookup yields CDR1 MNHNS and CDR2 SASEGT. The CDR3 DNA follows: TGTGCCAGCAGTAGGTTTGGAACTAATGAAAAACTGTTTTTT. Amino acid sequence: CASSRFGTNEKLFF.

The chain carries TRBV7-6 and TRBJ2-1, with 9 bases aligning to TRBD2. After removal of 1 base from V and 8 bases from J, the junction contained 9 bases not matched to a gene. The CDR3 contains 16 residues. Germline CDR1 reads SGHVS; CDR2 reads FNYEAQ. The CDR3 spells CASSLESGAGGDEQFF. DNA of the CDR3: TGTGCCAGCAGCTTAGAGAGTGGAGCGGGAGGCGATGAGCAGTTCTTC.

This clonotype was observed a few times. The chain employs TRBV30 and TRBJ1-2; D is ambiguous. The germline V gene has CDR1 GTSNPN and CDR2 SVGIG (reference sequence). The CDR3 is made up of 15 amino acids. V lost 0 bases to trimming and J lost 1 base, with 12 bases between them. The CDR3 DNA reads as TGTGCCTGGAGTGTAACCGGTATTTATAACTATGGCTACACCTTC. Amino acids: CAWSVTGIYNYGYTF. The entire variable domain, with the rest obtained from reference TRBV30 and TRBJ1-2, is as follows: SQTIHQWPATLVQPVGSPLSLECTVEGTSNPNLYWYRQAAGRGLQLLFYSVGIGQISSEVPQNLSASRPQDRQFILSSKKLLLSDSGFYLCAWSVTGIYNYGYTFGSGTRLTVV.

This clonotype was picked up many times. In DNA form, the CDR3 reads TGTGCCAGCAGAGAGTTTAGCGGGAGTAAGAACATTCAGTACTTC. The encoded protein is CASREFSGSKNIQYF. V gene TRBV7-9 combines with J gene TRBJ2-4; 9 positions agree with TRBD2. The CDR3 is 15 residues long. Germline V lookup: CDR1 SEHNR, CDR2 FQNEAQ (reference sequence). The J segment lost 7 bases and the V segment lost 6 bases, leaving 10 bases of the junction unmatched.

In its sample, this clonotype was seen a few times. V usage is TRBV20-1 and J usage is TRBJ2-1; D call uncertain. Trimming removed 6 bases from V and 6 bases from J, with 12 bases in between. The CDR3 has 12 residues. Looked up from germline, CDR1 is DFQATT and CDR2 is SNEGSKA (reference sequence). The CDR3 region has the DNA TGCAGTGCCCCAGACCATCTCAATGAGCAGTTCTTC. Protein: CSAPDHLNEQFF.

V usage is TRBV12-5 and J usage is TRBJ2-7; D remains ambiguous. Trimming took off 1 base at V and 0 bases at J, with 13 bases between the two ends. The germline gives CDR1 LGHNT, CDR2 FRNRAP. This CDR3 is built from 16 residues. The CDR3 reads CASGLEPDMYSYEQYF. DNA of the CDR3: TGTGCTAGTGGTTTGGAGCCTGACATGTACTCCTACGAGCAGTACTTC.

The chain recombines TRBV15 with TRBJ1-4; D is uncertain. The CDR3 is 14 residues long. Trimming cost V 4 bases and J 4 bases, with 10 bases left between them. Germline V lookup: CDR1 LNHNV, CDR2 YYDKDF (reference sequence). The CDR3 protein is CATSKDALNEKLFF. In nucleotides, the CDR3 is TGTGCCACCAGCAAGGACGCACTTAATGAAAAACTGTTTTTT.